This T cell receptor beta chain was identified in a study of cytomegalovirus exposure and HLA in healthy donors. Study summary: The 90 to 150 validation repertoires were produced on the same platform as the 700 or so repertoires of the first cohort. This was reported in a later analysis.

Assay used: immunoSEQ multiplex PCR; TCRdb lists only in-frame clones, some missing. The top ten hold about 0.99% of the sample, which has approximately 280,000 clones, around 89% seen once. The clonotype comes from a woman aged 18-29 years in good health and CMV-seronegative. The sequencing input was PBMCs.

CDR3 protein: CASSPQGQMAFF. The CDR3 DNA reads as TGTGCCAGCAGTCCCCAGGGACAGATGGCTTTCTTT. The gene calls are TRBV27 and TRBJ1-1; 7 bases match TRBD1. Trimming cost V 5 bases and J 11 bases; bases outside gene matches: 8. CDR3 size: 12 residues. Per germline, CDR1 MNHEY and CDR2 SMNVEV (reference sequence).